Below, 14 T cell receptor beta chains from the same sample are listed, as sequenced in a study of blood T cell repertoires in COVID-19. Method: immunoSEQ multiplex PCR; TCRdb's copy keeps in-frame clones and lacks some. The table has around 360,000 clones, approximately 87% seen once; the top ten hold about 2.1%. Sequencing input: PBMCs or T cells enriched from blood (not recorded which). These receptor sequences come from a man aged 40-55 years in a cohort exposed to, infected with or recovered from COVID-19 (not recorded which).

The chain couples TRBV19 to TRBJ1-6, with 8 bases fitting TRBD1. The CDR3 length is 15 residues. The V gene end was trimmed by 3 bases and the J gene end by 10 bases; junction bases not matched to a gene: 8. Germline CDR1 LNHDA, CDR2 SQIVND (reference sequence). The CDR3 spells CASSMAGQGRSPLHF. The CDR3 DNA sequence: TGTGCCAGTAGTATGGCCGGACAGGGAAGATCACCCCTCCACTTT.

J is TRBJ2-1 and V is TRBV3-1 (or the pseudogene TRBV3-2), with D possibly matching TRBD2 (7 bases). Germline V gene lookup returns CDR1 LGHDT and CDR2 YNNKEL (reference sequence). V was trimmed by 3 bases and J by 4 bases, leaving 19 bases between them. The CDR3 covers 17 residues. The CDR3 region is CASSQYGGQRRYNEQFF. The CDR3 coding sequence is TGTGCCAGCAGCCAGTACGGGGGGCAGAGGCGATACAATGAGCAGTTCTTC.

The chain employs TRBV6-5 and TRBJ2-7; 11 nucleotides match TRBD2. The CDR3 contains 15 residues. V shed 7 bases, J shed 2 bases, and the junction held 7 bases outside the gene matches. From germline, CDR1 is MNHEY and CDR2 SVGAGI. The CDR3: CASNAGLAVPYEQYF. CDR3 in DNA: TGTGCCAGCAATGCGGGACTAGCGGTCCCCTACGAGCAGTACTTC.

J is TRBJ2-5 and V is TRBV28, with D tentatively TRBD2 (5 bases). This CDR3 has 13 residues. Germline-derived CDR1 and CDR2 are MDHEN and SYDVKM. Trimming took 5 bases from V and 4 from J, leaving 11 bases between them. The DNA of the CDR3 is TGTGCCAGCAGTGAGGGTTGGGGAGAGACCCAGTACTTC. Encoded protein: CASSEGWGETQYF.

The rearrangement joins TRBV27 to TRBJ2-7; 8 positions match TRBD2. In germline, CDR1 is MNHEY, CDR2 SMNVEV (reference sequence). V lost 6 bases and J lost 2; bases outside the gene matches: 12. This CDR3 contains 16 residues. CDR3 protein: CASSRSGLAETYEQYF. CDR3 in DNA: TGTGCCAGCAGCCGATCCGGACTAGCCGAGACCTACGAGCAGTACTTC.

This clone has just a few counts. V and J are TRBV30 and TRBJ2-2; TRBD2 aligns across 12 bases. The CDR3 runs 16 residues. Germline V gene lookup returns CDR1 GTSNPN and CDR2 SVGIG (reference sequence). The V gene end was trimmed by 4 bases and the J gene end by 6 bases; junction bases not matched to a gene: 9. The CDR3 DNA reads TGTGCCTGGAACCCCGGACTAGCGGGATCGGCCGGGGAGCTGTTTTTT. Amino acids: CAWNPGLAGSAGELFF.

This chain connects TRBV7-3 to TRBJ2-3, with a possible D match to TRBD1 (6 bases). Germline V gene lookup returns CDR1 SGHTA and CDR2 FQGTGA. Deletions cut 2 bases from V and 4 bases from J, with 16 bases between. The length of the CDR3 is 16 residues. As DNA, the CDR3 is TGTGCCAGCAGCTTAGGTGCACAGGGAGTCGCAGATACGCAGTATTTT. Translated: CASSLGAQGVADTQYF.

The chain recombines TRBV30 with TRBJ1-6; 8 bases agree with TRBD1. The V segment lost 5 bases and the J segment 1 base; nucleotides outside the gene matches: 4. This CDR3 comprises 15 residues. CDR1 and CDR2 from the germline V gene are GTSNPN and SVGIG (reference sequence). The CDR3 sequence is CAWAGGRSYNSPLHF. DNA of the CDR3: TGTGCCTGGGCAGGGGGCCGGTCCTATAATTCACCCCTCCACTTT. Combining the CDR3 with reference TRBV30 and TRBJ1-6 gives the whole variable domain SQTIHQWPATLVQPVGSPLSLECTVEGTSNPNLYWYRQAAGRGLQLLFYSVGIGQISSEVPQNLSASRPQDRQFILSSKKLLLSDSGFYLCAWAGGRSYNSPLHFGNGTRLTVT.

V and J are TRBV6-1 and TRBJ1-5; D remains unclear. The CDR3 contains 16 residues. Germline V gene sequence: CDR1 MNHNS, CDR2 SASEGT. Trimming removed 0 bases from V and 4 bases from J, with 13 bases in between. Here the CDR3 reads CASSEARKLGNQPQHF. In DNA, the CDR3 is TGTGCCAGCAGTGAAGCGAGGAAGTTAGGTAATCAGCCCCAGCATTTT.

V is TRBV30 and J is TRBJ1-4, with 10 bases lining up with TRBD1. Germline CDR1 is GTSNPN and CDR2 is SVGIG (reference sequence). There are 15 residues in the CDR3. Trimming cost V 1 base and J 7 bases; bases outside gene matches: 6. CDR3 in amino acids: CAWSGMTGGIEKLFF. Here the CDR3 DNA reads TGTGCCTGGAGTGGGATGACAGGGGGCATTGAAAAACTGTTTTTT.

The chain combines TRBV7-9 with TRBJ1-1, with D perhaps TRBD1 (5 bases). The germline V and J ends were trimmed by 2 bases and 6 bases, with 10 bases remaining between them. This CDR3 region has 13 residues. Germline lookup yields CDR1 SEHNR and CDR2 FQNEAQ (reference sequence). The CDR3 loop is CASSLNQGSEAFF. The CDR3 DNA follows: TGTGCCAGCAGCTTAAATCAGGGTTCTGAAGCTTTCTTT.

V gene TRBV5-4 combines with J gene TRBJ2-2; 10 nucleotides match TRBD2. The V gene's germline CDR1 is SGHNT and CDR2 YYREEE (reference sequence). V was pared by 1 base and J by 4 bases, with 7 bases of the junction left unmatched. This CDR3 has 17 amino acids. CDR3 nucleotide sequence: TGTGCCAGCAGCTTGTGGGGGAGCGGGAGGGCCACCGGGGAGCTGTTTTTT. Its translation: CASSLWGSGRATGELFF.

The chain joins TRBV19 to TRBJ2-1; 9 bases are a match to TRBD2. The germline V gene has CDR1 LNHDA and CDR2 SQIVND (reference sequence). The CDR3 contains 19 residues. V was pared by 4 bases and J by 0 bases, with 13 bases of the junction left unmatched. The CDR3 coding sequence is TGTGCCAGTAGTACTCGAGGGACTAGCTCAAAGAGCTCCTACAATGAGCAGTTCTTC. Its protein is CASSTRGTSSKSSYNEQFF.

V gene TRBV5-4 combines with J gene TRBJ1-2, with D uncertain. CDR1 is SGHNT, CDR2 YYREEE, per germline (reference sequence). V was clipped by 0 bases and J by 3 bases, with 6 bases between them. The CDR3 loop spans 13 amino acids. For the CDR3, the DNA is TGTGCCAGCAGCTTGGACAGAGACTATGGCTACACCTTC. Its protein is CASSLDRDYGYTF.